This TCR beta chain was recovered during a study of naive and memory T cell subsets (dated by TCRdb to 2016 to 2017). About the study as a whole: According to the figure summarizing the samples, there were some ten blood donors, 7 tuberculin skin test biopsies and 3 saline control biopsies. Usually PCR2 was run as a SYBR Green qPCR and stopped at a set threshold, although low-input samples could use end-point PCR (around 6 cycles) instead. Paper-wide results and their limitations: The RNA-based method was acknowledged to be potentially sensitive to changes in TCR transcripts with T cell activation and differentiation.

The library came from 5' RACE. The ligated cDNA was amplified in four rounds of PCR with nested alpha and beta constant region primers together with the SP2 primer. TCR RNA was reverse transcribed with SuperScript IV using alpha and beta constant region primers for the blood and skin samples. Using T4 RNA ligase 1, an oligonucleotide carrying both the Illumina SP2 primer and a UMI was ligated onto the 3' end of the cDNA. The 12-nucleotide UMI consisted of two random hexamers with an eight-base spacer between the hexamers to prevent hairpin formation. From the second PCR onward, the TCR alpha and beta chain libraries were handled separately, and dual indexing was used for multiplexing. After pooling, the indexed libraries were analyzed by capillary electrophoresis and sequenced on either an Illumina MiSeq or NextSeq. PhiX DNA at roughly 5-8% was spiked into libraries to increase base diversity and improve cluster recognition. As for the original processing: Demultiplexor extracted UMIs from read 2, combined them with read 1 TCR sequence, and split reads by sample indices. Decombinator identified V and J genes and V-J junctions, assigning each TCR a five-part identifier including V and J deletions. Collapsinator used UMIs to correct sequencing errors and PCR amplification heterogeneity, yielding UMI-based abundance per TCR. Identifiers were converted to nucleotide sequence by CDR3Translator and translated to amino acids, and CDR3 regions were extracted on the basis of terminal motifs. Error-corrected alpha and beta TCR counts from blood and skin were compared after normalization to input RNA amount. TCRdb's own reprocessing of the public reads used fastp at Q25 and MiXCR and kept productive beta chains. Every CDR3 protein is listed once, alongside the most common genes and DNA of its rows. The V and J calls shown here were made by TCRdb, not taken from the authors' results. The sample records 55,000 to 70,000 distinct CDR3 sequences, 7.6% of which are singletons. The ten biggest clones cover 9.8% of the sample.

About this clonotype: Its antigen remains unidentified. Base qualities were left out, and no much larger clone turns up one base away.

The cysteine opens and the phenylalanine closes a CDR3 of 15 amino acids. Solely the CDR3 DNA is kept, with 45 bases framed from the first base. Germline trimming: 4 bases from V, 1 base from J; junction bases outside gene matches: 5. The germline V gene (reference sequence) specifies LNHDA as CDR1 and SQIVND as CDR2. A robust, sensitive protocol for the amplification, sequencing and analysis of TCRs was described in the study, in which 3' ligation of a UMI-containing oligonucleotide to TCR cDNA was used. For whole blood analysis, less than 3 ml of peripheral blood was collected from healthy adult volunteers into Tempus tubes, and RNA was extracted following the manufacturer's instructions. Total RNA was used without cell sorting and was treated with RQ1 DNase before reverse transcription, with a target input of roughly 1 to 1000 ng. Libraries were prepared from skin biopsies and whole blood to test how robust the pipeline was in samples where T cells are a minority population.

The TCR was taken from a female donor in good health. The V and J segments used are TRBV19 and TRBJ1-1, with 8 bases matching TRBD1. The CDR3 reads as follows: CASSTRDRRNTEAFF. DNA sequence: TGTGCCAGTAGTACGCGGGACAGGCGGAACACTGAAGCTTTCTTT.